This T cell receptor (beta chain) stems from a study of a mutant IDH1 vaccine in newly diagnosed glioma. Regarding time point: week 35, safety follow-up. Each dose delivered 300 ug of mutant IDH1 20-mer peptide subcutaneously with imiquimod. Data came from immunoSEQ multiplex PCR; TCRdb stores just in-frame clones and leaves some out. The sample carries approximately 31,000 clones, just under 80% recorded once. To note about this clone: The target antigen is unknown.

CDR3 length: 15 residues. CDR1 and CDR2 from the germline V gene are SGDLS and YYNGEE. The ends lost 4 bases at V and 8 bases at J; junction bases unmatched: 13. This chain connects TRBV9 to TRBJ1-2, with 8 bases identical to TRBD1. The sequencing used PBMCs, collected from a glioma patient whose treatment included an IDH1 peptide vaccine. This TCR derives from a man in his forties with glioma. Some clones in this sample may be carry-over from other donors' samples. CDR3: CASSPQEGQGGGYTF. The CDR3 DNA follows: TGTGCCAGCAGCCCCCAAGAAGGACAGGGAGGAGGCTACACCTTC. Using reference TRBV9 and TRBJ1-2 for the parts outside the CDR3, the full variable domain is DSGVTQTPKHLITATGQRVTLRCSPRSGDLSVYWYQQSLDQGLQFLIQYYNGEERAKGNILERFSAQQFPDLHSELNLSSLELGDSALYFCASSPQEGQGGGYTFGSGTRLTVV.